The entry below describes one T cell receptor (beta chain). In the original workflow: Estimation of nucleated cell counts relied on the amplification of reference gene primers. TCRdb keeps only in-frame clones here, not all; method: immunoSEQ multiplex PCR. Clone size and V and J calls were adopted from that table, with D and trimming inferred from the DNA. The repertoire consists of approximately 200,000 clones, with roughly three quarters occurring once and the leading ten covering approximately 12%. The Seattle patients joined while their infection was active and were tracked longitudinally afterward. This specimen comes from a study of blood T cell repertoires in COVID-19. As for the study in general: PBMCs, B-cell-depleted T cells, or T cells were the source of the cDNA or gDNA that made up the material.

Material for sequencing was peripheral blood. The sequence came from an elderly woman with COVID-19, enrolled during active disease.

CDR3 nucleotide sequence: TGTGCCAGCAGTGACGGGACAGCTTACTACAATGAGCAGTTCTTC. It translates to CASSDGTAYYNEQFF. The rearrangement uses TRBV25-1 and TRBJ2-1; TRBD1 aligns across 7 bases. The CDR3 has 15 residues. Germline assignment: CDR1 MGHDK and CDR2 SYGVNS. V was clipped by 3 bases and J by 3 bases; unmatched bases: 5.